Listed here is a single TCR beta chain. These data come from a study of T cell changes during pregnancy in multiple sclerosis. The germline gives CDR1 LGHNA, CDR2 YNFKEQ. The junction had 9 bases not matched to a gene; V was cut back by 5 bases and J by 6 bases. The CDR3 has 15 amino acids. Produced via immunoSEQ multiplex PCR; TCRdb's table is partial and in-frame only. The table shows about 51,000 clones, with 93% occurring only once. This receptor was taken from a female donor with multiple sclerosis, enrolled in a pregnancy study. This material consisted of peripheral blood, taken in the second trimester of pregnancy. The chain links TRBV4-2 to TRBJ2-3, with 9 bases that match TRBD1. CDR3 region: CASSSWTGAGDTQYF. CDR3 in DNA: TGTGCCAGCAGCTCTTGGACAGGGGCTGGGGATACGCAGTATTTT.